This T cell receptor beta chain originates from a study of CD8 T cells in ankylosing spondylitis. The TCR beta libraries were generated through quantitative 5'-RACE incorporating molecular barcodes. MiXCR, applied by TCRdb to the 5' RACE reads, yields one record per CDR3 protein. The sample includes some 180,000 distinct CDR3 sequences, roughly 18% of them seen just once. This clonotype was seen at least ten times. Antigen unknown. Study results and caveats: Existing reports had already noted some motif variants in reactive arthritis synovial fluid and blood. The disease-linked clones had a CD8+ phenotype and low blood frequencies. Ankylosing spondylitis blood seemed to carry a telltale TCR beta motif made of under ten highly homologous variants.

This CDR3 has 12 residues. The germline gives CDR1 LNHNV, CDR2 YYDKDF (reference sequence). Trimming took 6 bases from V and 6 from J; bases not matched to a gene: 3. Sequencing was done on a sample of blood, either unsorted or a sorted T cell fraction (not recorded which). The receptor's source is a male donor aged 10-29 years with ankylosing spondylitis or in good health (not recorded which). J is TRBJ2-3 and V is TRBV15, with TRBD2 matching 7 bases. The DNA for the CDR3 is TGTGCCACCAGTTTTAGCGGGGATACGCAGTATTTT. It yields the protein CATSFSGDTQYF.